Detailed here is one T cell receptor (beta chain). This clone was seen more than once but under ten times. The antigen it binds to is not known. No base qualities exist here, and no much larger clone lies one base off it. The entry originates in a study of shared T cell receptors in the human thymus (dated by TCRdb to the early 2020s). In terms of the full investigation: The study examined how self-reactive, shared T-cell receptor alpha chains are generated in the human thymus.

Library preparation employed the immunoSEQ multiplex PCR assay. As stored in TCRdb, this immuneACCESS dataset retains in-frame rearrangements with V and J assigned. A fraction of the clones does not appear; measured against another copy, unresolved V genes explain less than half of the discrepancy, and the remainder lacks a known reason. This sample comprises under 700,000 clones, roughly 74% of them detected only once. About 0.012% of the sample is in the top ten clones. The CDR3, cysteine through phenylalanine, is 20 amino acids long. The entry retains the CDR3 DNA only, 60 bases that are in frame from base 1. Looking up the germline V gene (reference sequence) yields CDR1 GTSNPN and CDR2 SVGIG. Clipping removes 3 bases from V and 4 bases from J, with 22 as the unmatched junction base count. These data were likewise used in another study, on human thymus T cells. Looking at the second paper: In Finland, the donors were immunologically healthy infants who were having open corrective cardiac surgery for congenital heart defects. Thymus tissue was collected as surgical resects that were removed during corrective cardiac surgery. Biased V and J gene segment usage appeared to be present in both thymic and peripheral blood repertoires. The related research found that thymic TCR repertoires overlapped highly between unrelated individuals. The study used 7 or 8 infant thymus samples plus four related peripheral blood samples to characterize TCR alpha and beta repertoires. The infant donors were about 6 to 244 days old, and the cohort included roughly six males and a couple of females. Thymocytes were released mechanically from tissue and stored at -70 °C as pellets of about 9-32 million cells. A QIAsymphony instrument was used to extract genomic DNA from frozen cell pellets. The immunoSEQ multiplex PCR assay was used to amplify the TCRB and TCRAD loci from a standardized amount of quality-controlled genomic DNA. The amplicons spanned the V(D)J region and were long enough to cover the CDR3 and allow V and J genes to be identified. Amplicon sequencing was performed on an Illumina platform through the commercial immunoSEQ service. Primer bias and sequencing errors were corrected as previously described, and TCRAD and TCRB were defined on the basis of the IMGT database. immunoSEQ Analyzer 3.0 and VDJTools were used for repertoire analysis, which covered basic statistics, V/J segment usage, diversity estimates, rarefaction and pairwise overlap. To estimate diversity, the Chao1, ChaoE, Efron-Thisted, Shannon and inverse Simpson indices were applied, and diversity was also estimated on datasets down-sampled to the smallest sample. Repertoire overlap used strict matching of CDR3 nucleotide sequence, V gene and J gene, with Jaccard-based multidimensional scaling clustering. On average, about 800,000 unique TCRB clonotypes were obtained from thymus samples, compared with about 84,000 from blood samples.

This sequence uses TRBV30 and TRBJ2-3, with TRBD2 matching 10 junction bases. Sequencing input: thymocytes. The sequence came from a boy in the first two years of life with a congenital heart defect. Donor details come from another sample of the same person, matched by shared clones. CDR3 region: CAWSFRRTDTSGIRSDTQYF. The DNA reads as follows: TGTGCCTGGAGCTTCCGCCGGACCGATACTAGCGGGATTAGGTCAGATACGCAGTATTTT.